This T cell receptor beta chain originates from a study of CD8 T cells in ankylosing spondylitis. Details on this clonotype: Its specificity is not known.

Germline V lookup: CDR1 SEHNR, CDR2 FQNEAQ (reference sequence). CDR3 size: 14 residues. Trimming left V 4 bases short and J 8 bases short, with 15 bases between. TCR beta libraries were made by quantitative 5'-RACE with molecular barcodes. From the 5' RACE reads, TCRdb called clonotypes with MiXCR, one entry per CDR3 protein. The data hold approximately 110,000 distinct CDR3 sequences, with less than 25% observed a single time. Notes on the study in general: Disease-associated clones were reportedly significantly overrepresented in matched ankylosing spondylitis synovial fluid. Earlier studies detected some motif variants in reactive arthritis synovial fluid and blood.

This TCR was sampled from a male donor with ankylosing spondylitis. The material sequenced was synovial fluid, either unsorted or a sorted T cell fraction (not recorded which). The gene calls are TRBV7-9 and TRBJ2-1; D ambiguous. Here the CDR3 DNA reads TGTGCCAGCAGCTCCAGTAGGTACCGCGATGAGCAGTTCTTC. It yields the protein CASSSSRYRDEQFF.